Below, one T cell receptor (beta chain) is given with its context. This clonotype was seen a few times. What antigen it recognizes has not been identified. No much larger clonotype is one base removed from it; base qualities were not supplied. Library prep was done by RACE. Reads for this sample came from a NextSeq 500. During library preparation, unique molecular identifiers were attached to individual cDNA molecules so that TCRs could be counted in a quantitative, reproducible way. From each blood RNA sample, both TCR alpha and TCR beta chains were sequenced. The paper's data handling went like this. The median number of TCRs per sample was approximately 98,000, ranging from about 20,000 to 700,000. The Decombinator software suite was used to annotate the V, J and CDR3 of the TCR reads. For the PS versus PT1 abundance plots, all samples were subsampled to the same number of TCRs (28,000). Expanded TCRs were defined as absent before sensitization and observed at least eight times at the 2-week time point. The public reads were reanalyzed by TCRdb: fastp trimming at Q25, MiXCR alignment, in-frame beta chains only. Rows with one shared CDR3 protein collapse into an entry with the most common genes and DNA. These V and J calls originate from TCRdb's pipeline instead of the authors' own analysis. The table for this sample lists approximately 120,000 distinct CDR3 sequences; roughly a tenth of them were counted only once. Together, the top ten hold 3% to 4% of the sample.

This entry is derived from a study of human T cells and chemical hapten exposure (dated by TCRdb to the early 2020s). Regarding the study in general: For sensitization, 2% DPC in acetone was applied to a 2 cm by 2 cm area of upper inner arm skin. Throughout the approximately 24-week study period, patients were also given weekly therapeutic DPC doses on the scalp. Patch testing was performed on the upper back with Finn chambers containing 0.01% DPC, and the patch tests were scored after 6 days according to International Contact Dermatitis Research Group standards. Alopecia areata with under or over 50% scalp involvement, alopecia totalis and alopecia universalis were represented in the patient cohort, which was mostly female. Libraries were pooled for sequencing, and per-sample TCR yields varied mainly because of small differences in library volumes within the pool. Peripheral blood TCR repertoire changes were tracked in vivo in alopecia patients during primary and secondary sensitization to the hapten diphenylcyclopropenone (DPC). Blood was sampled from patients pre-sensitization (week 0) and at 2, 6 and about 24 weeks after DPC sensitization. For TCR sequencing, blood came from about 28 alopecia patients at anywhere from one to four time points (pre-sensitization, 2, 6 and 24 weeks).

The meaning of the sample's time point label: patch test 2, 6 weeks after DPC sensitization. The meaning of the sample's treatment or condition label: therapeutic diphenylcyclopropenone sensitization with weekly scalp DPC. Blood at each patch-test visit was drawn before the patch test was applied. Patients were considered eligible if aged 18 to 70, diagnosed with alopecia and deemed suitable for DPC therapy, and patients were excluded if pregnant. Total RNA was isolated from unfractionated whole blood collected in Tempus Blood RNA tubes. General conclusions and limits of the study: The number of PT1 expanded TCRs positively correlated with patch test score, significant at thresholds 8, 16 and 32 but not 4. Alopecia, a presumed autoimmune disease, was present in all patients, so the immune response of the patients might differ from that of healthy individuals. Compared with pre-sensitization or healthy control sets, expanded TCRs formed significantly more large CDR3 similarity clusters, which is consistent with antigen-driven responses. DPC sensitization did not change how many TCRs were above 1 in 1000 frequency, and no evidence was found of alterations in global repertoire structure. After repeated subsampling, changes were observed in the strength of the expansion versus patch-test correlation and in the threshold at which the correlation became significant.

Including cysteine and phenylalanine, the CDR3 has 14 amino acids. The retained sequence is limited to the CDR3, 42 bases, with the frame set at the first base. The germline V gene provides CDR1 SGHVS and CDR2 FQNEAQ. Trimming takes 1 base from V and 0 bases from J, and the germline ends sit 7 bases apart. The sequencing used whole blood, collected in connection with sensitization to the hapten diphenylcyclopropenone (DPC). The sequence was obtained from a woman aged 40-49 years with alopecia areata. Some clones in this sample may be carry-over from other donors' samples. The chain uses TRBV7-8 and TRBJ2-7; TRBD1 is a weak D gene call, 5 bases matching. CDR3 region: CASSLDRNSYEQYF. The DNA reads TGTGCCAGCAGCTTAGACAGGAACTCCTACGAGCAGTACTTC.